Detailed here is one TCR beta chain. Its target is unknown. This entry belongs to a study of neoadjuvant nivolumab and ipilimumab in lung cancer. Assay: immunoSEQ multiplex PCR; the TCRdb copy retains only in-frame clones and omits some. The sample holds fewer than 7,500 clones, 85% seen once. Whole-study results and caveats: Pathologic regression was not significantly tied to TCR clonality.

Germline V gives CDR1 MNHNY, CDR2 SVGAGI (reference sequence). The V segment lost 6 bases and the J segment 13 bases; nucleotides outside the gene matches: 15. The length of the CDR3 is 13 residues. This rearrangement joins TRBV6-6 to TRBJ2-7; 7 nucleotides match TRBD1. The receptor's source is an adult with non-small cell lung cancer. Sequencing used tumor tissue, obtained after neoadjuvant nivolumab, alone or with ipilimumab, at or shortly before surgery. CDR3 nucleotide sequence: TGTGCCAGCAGCCTATACGGTCCGACAGGGTCTTACTTC. Encoded protein: CASSLYGPTGSYF.